This T cell receptor beta chain was profiled in a study of blood T cells in healthy people across ages. Trimming left V 8 bases short and J 0 bases short, with 11 bases between. This CDR3 spans 15 amino acids. Primed by a sample-barcoded 5' primer and a J-beta primer mix, a second PCR proceeded for about 6 to 11 cycles. In TCRdb, the 5' RACE reads were re-called with MiXCR into one record per CDR3 protein. The table has some 940,000 distinct CDR3 sequences, almost 30% seen once. This sample was shared with a second study, whose subject was T cells of mothers and their children.

The TCR comes from a woman in her thirties or forties in good health. The chain carries TRBV12-3 or TRBV12-4 and TRBJ2-6; D remains ambiguous. Sequencing was done on a sample of blood. DNA for the CDR3: TGTGCCAGCCGTACTATAAGCTCTGGGGCCAACGTCCTGACTTTC. Translated: CASRTISSGANVLTF.